This T cell receptor beta chain was observed in a study of T cells after yellow fever vaccination. V lost 4 bases and J lost 10, with 15 bases in between. Germline loops: CDR1 LGHNA, CDR2 YSLEER. This CDR3 is built from 13 residues. This clonotype was recorded a few times. TCRdb fed the 5' RACE reads into MiXCR, producing one record per CDR3 protein. Among around 150,000 distinct CDR3 sequences listed, around 7.3% were seen once. The receptor was isolated from a man aged 18 to 35 who received the YFV17D yellow fever vaccine. This specimen was CD4+ T cells sorted from PBMCs, taken more than 4 days after the first yellow fever vaccination. The genes are TRBV4-3 and TRBJ2-3; a weak D match, TRBD2 (6 bases). CDR3 residues: CASSPRRESPQYF. CDR3 coding DNA: TGCGCCAGCAGCCCGAGGAGGGAAAGTCCGCAGTATTTT.